The next 21 T cell receptor beta chains were all read from a single sample in a study of blood T cell repertoires in COVID-19. Repertoires were generated with immunoSEQ multiplex PCR, while TCRdb's copy carries only in-frame clones and drops some. The table lists 150,000 to 200,000 clones, 82% of them singletons. Specimen: peripheral blood. The receptors here all came from a woman between 25 and 40 years old with acute or convalescent COVID-19.

The rearrangement joins TRBV28 to TRBJ1-3, with D possibly matching TRBD1 (6 bases). The V end lost 2 bases, the J end lost 9 bases, and 29 bases lay between the germline ends. The germline V gene has CDR1 MDHEN and CDR2 SYDVKM. There are 19 residues in the CDR3. The CDR3 sequence is CASSLQGPDPDSILSTIYF. The DNA for the CDR3 is TGTGCCAGCAGTTTACAGGGGCCCGATCCGGATTCCATTTTATCCACCATATATTTT.

The CDR3 loop is CAWSISTGRGSPLHF. For the CDR3, the DNA is TGTGCCTGGAGTATCTCCACAGGGCGCGGTTCACCCCTCCACTTT. The chain employs TRBV30 and TRBJ1-6; D is possibly TRBD1 (6 bases). Trimming took 2 bases from V and 9 from J, leaving 17 bases between them. The CDR3 loop spans 15 amino acids. Per the germline V gene, CDR1 is GTSNPN and CDR2 is SVGIG (reference sequence).

This chain's CDR3 is CASSTQYRRRGVYTEAFF. The CDR3, as DNA: TGTGCCAGTAGTACCCAATACAGGCGCCGGGGGGTTTACACTGAAGCTTTCTTT. This chain connects TRBV19 to TRBJ1-1; the D gene is possibly TRBD1 (5 bases). This CDR3 region has 18 residues. The V and J ends lost 4 bases and 3 bases respectively, with 24 bases between them. CDR1 is LNHDA and CDR2 is SQIVND in the germline V gene (reference sequence). Looking up the rest from reference TRBV19 and TRBJ1-1 gives the full variable domain: DGGITQSPKYLFRKEGQNVTLSCEQNLNHDAMYWYRQDPGQGLRLIYYSQIVNDFQKGDIAEGYSVSREKKESFPLTVTSAQKNPTAFYLCASSTQYRRRGVYTEAFFGQGTRLTVV.

This clone has only a few counts. The chain uses TRBV10-3 and TRBJ2-7; TRBD1 agrees at 7 bases. Trimming at V came to 4 bases and at J to 1 base, leaving 10 bases not matched to a gene. Looked up from germline, CDR1 is ENHRY and CDR2 is SYGVKD. This CDR3 has 16 amino acids. The CDR3 here is CAISGYRTGTSYEQYF. The CDR3 region has the DNA TGTGCCATCAGTGGGTATCGGACAGGTACATCCTACGAGCAGTACTTC.

This chain links TRBV30 with TRBJ2-2; D is unresolved. This CDR3 contains 17 residues. V dropped 0 bases and J dropped 4 bases, with 18 bases sitting between them. Germline V gene data show CDR1 as GTSNPN and CDR2 as SVGIG (reference sequence). The CDR3 DNA follows: TGTGCCTGGAGTGTACCTATGCGTATTCGTGGCACCGGGGAGCTGTTTTTT. Residues: CAWSVPMRIRGTGELFF. Using reference TRBV30 and TRBJ2-2 for the parts outside the CDR3, the full variable domain is SQTIHQWPATLVQPVGSPLSLECTVEGTSNPNLYWYRQAAGRGLQLLFYSVGIGQISSEVPQNLSASRPQDRQFILSSKKLLLSDSGFYLCAWSVPMRIRGTGELFFGEGSRLTVL.

This sequence joins TRBV7-2 and TRBJ1-6, with 8 nucleotides matching TRBD1. This CDR3 is 15 amino acids long. Germline V gives CDR1 SGHTA, CDR2 FQGNSA. Unmatched junction bases numbered 8, after V lost 4 bases and J lost 9 bases. In DNA, the CDR3 is TGTGCCAGCAGCTCTGGACAGGGAATAGGTTCACCCCTCCACTTT. The encoded protein is CASSSGQGIGSPLHF.

This sequence joins TRBV5-6 and TRBJ2-5; no firm D call. V dropped 0 bases and J dropped 4 bases, with 13 bases sitting between them. The germline V gene encodes CDR1 SGHDT and CDR2 YYEEEE. The CDR3 consists of 15 residues. CDR3 coding DNA: TGTGCCAGCAGCTTGGTACTCGCCCCTGGAGAGACCCAGTACTTC. Its protein product is CASSLVLAPGETQYF.

This sequence joins TRBV12-5 and TRBJ2-1; a weak D match, TRBD1 (5 bases). The CDR3 has 15 residues. V was cut by 5 bases and J by 0 bases, with 11 bases left in between. Per germline, CDR1 LGHNT and CDR2 FRNRAP. Here the CDR3 DNA reads TGTGCTAGTGGTCCAGACAGTAGCTCCTACAATGAGCAGTTCTTC. Residues: CASGPDSSSYNEQFF. Variable domain in full (rest from reference TRBV12-5 and TRBJ2-1): DARVTQTPRHKVTEMGQEVTMRCQPILGHNTVFWYRQTMMQGLELLAYFRNRAPLDDSGMPKDRFSAEMPDATLATLKIQPSEPRDSAVYFCASGPDSSSYNEQFFGPGTRLTVL.

This chain connects TRBV28 to TRBJ1-6; 8 bases are shared with TRBD1. Looked up from germline, CDR1 is MDHEN and CDR2 is SYDVKM. CDR3 length equals 14 residues. The V segment lost 6 bases and the J segment 10 bases; nucleotides outside the gene matches: 8. The CDR3 protein is CASRTTGEASPLHF. CDR3 coding DNA: TGTGCCAGCAGGACGACAGGGGAGGCCTCACCCCTCCACTTT.

The chain employs TRBV5-4 and TRBJ2-1; TRBD2 matches at 8 bases. From germline, CDR1 is SGHNT and CDR2 YYREEE (reference sequence). The CDR3 extends over 14 amino acids. Trimming took 2 bases from V and 3 from J; bases not matched to a gene: 1. The CDR3 DNA reads TGTGCCAGCAGCTTAAGCGGGGGCTACAATGAGCAGTTCTTC. Its translation is CASSLSGGYNEQFF. The variable domain in full, with the rest retrieved from reference TRBV5-4 and TRBJ2-1, is ETGVTQSPTHLIKTRGQQVTLRCSSQSGHNTVSWYQQALGQGPQFIFQYYREEENGRGNFPPRFSGLQFPNYSSELNVNALELDDSALYLCASSLSGGYNEQFFGPGTRLTVL.

The CDR3, as DNA: TGCGCCAGCAGCCAAGAGGAGACGGCGGTATCCCCCCTCCACTTT. This encodes CASSQEETAVSPLHF. The chain uses TRBV4-3 and TRBJ1-6; the D is unclear. V lost 0 bases and J 13 bases, leaving 16 bases between the germline ends. Germline CDR1 is LGHNA and CDR2 is YSLEER. The CDR3 runs to 15 residues.

V and J are TRBV3-1 (or the pseudogene TRBV3-2) and TRBJ2-5; no clear D. Trimming took off 2 bases at V and 0 bases at J, with 7 bases between the two ends. This CDR3 has 14 amino acids. Germline loops: CDR1 LGHDT, CDR2 YNNKEL (reference sequence). The CDR3 DNA reads TGTGCCAGCAGCCAACCCCCGTACCAAGAGACCCAGTACTTC. Its protein product is CASSQPPYQETQYF.

The rearrangement joins TRBV28 to TRBJ2-1; TRBD2 matches 9 bases. Germline V gene sequence: CDR1 MDHEN, CDR2 SYDVKM. The CDR3 is 15 residues long. V shed 3 bases, J shed 6 bases, and the junction held 6 bases outside the gene matches. CDR3 loop: CASSFSGSPGNEQFF. CDR3 DNA sequence: TGTGCCAGCAGTTTTAGCGGGAGTCCGGGCAATGAGCAGTTCTTC.

The chain carries TRBV5-6 and TRBJ2-7, with 7 bases matching TRBD1. The CDR3 runs to 15 residues. V trimming: 5 bases; J trimming: 2 bases; junction bases outside the gene matches: 10. Germline lookup yields CDR1 SGHDT and CDR2 YYEEEE. The CDR3 nucleotides read TGTGCCAGCAGGTTTGGACAGGCATCCCCCTACGAGCAGTACTTC. Translating gives CASRFGQASPYEQYF.

The chain uses TRBV5-1 and TRBJ2-1; TRBD1 matches 7 bases. Germline loops: CDR1 SGHRS, CDR2 YFSETQ. CDR3 length: 15 residues. V was pared by 6 bases and J by 0 bases, with 6 bases of the junction left unmatched. The CDR3 coding sequence is TGCGCCAGCACCACAGGGGCCTTCTCCTACAATGAGCAGTTCTTC. Its protein is CASTTGAFSYNEQFF.

The V call is TRBV9, the J call TRBJ2-2; TRBD1 matches 10 bases. Trimming at V came to 3 bases and at J to 7 bases, leaving 9 bases not matched to a gene. Germline V gene lookup returns CDR1 SGDLS and CDR2 YYNGEE. The CDR3 consists of 16 residues. The CDR3 loop reads CASSGRQGAPRGELFF. CDR3 nucleotide sequence: TGTGCCAGCAGCGGCCGACAGGGGGCGCCGCGCGGGGAGCTGTTTTTT. The whole variable domain, remainder taken from reference TRBV9 and TRBJ2-2, is DSGVTQTPKHLITATGQRVTLRCSPRSGDLSVYWYQQSLDQGLQFLIQYYNGEERAKGNILERFSAQQFPDLHSELNLSSLELGDSALYFCASSGRQGAPRGELFFGEGSRLTVL.

This sequence joins TRBV2 and TRBJ1-1; tentatively, D is TRBD1 (6 bases). V lost 7 bases to trimming and J lost 5 bases, with 17 bases between them. The CDR3 is 14 amino acids. Germline CDR1 is SNHLY and CDR2 is FYNNEI. This CDR3 is CASNHEDSFTEAFF. In DNA, the CDR3 is TGTGCCAGCAACCACGAGGACAGTTTTACTGAAGCTTTCTTT. The whole variable domain, filled in from reference TRBV2 and TRBJ1-1, reads EPEVTQTPSHQVTQMGQEVILRCVPISNHLYFYWYRQILGQKVEFLVSFYNNEISEKSEIFDDQFSVERPDGSNFTLKIRSTKLEDSAMYFCASNHEDSFTEAFFGQGTRLTVV.

The CDR3 loop reads CAISESNGRAYNEQFF. Written as DNA, the CDR3 is TGTGCCATCAGTGAGTCGAACGGGAGGGCCTACAATGAGCAGTTCTTC. The V call is TRBV10-3, the J call TRBJ2-1; 8 bases are shared with TRBD2. Per germline, CDR1 ENHRY and CDR2 SYGVKD. J was trimmed by 2 bases and V by 0 bases; bases with no gene match: 3. The CDR3 is 16 residues long.

This chain connects TRBV7-2 to TRBJ2-1, with TRBD2 matching over 8 bases. V lost 5 bases, J lost 12 bases, and 12 bases stayed unmatched. The CDR3 extends over 14 amino acids. Germline V gene data show CDR1 as SGHTA and CDR2 as FQGNSA. The CDR3 DNA reads TGTGCCAGCAGCGTAGACGGTGGGGCGGGAGGGCAGTTCTTC. Its protein product is CASSVDGGAGGQFF.

J is TRBJ1-5 and V is TRBV3-1 (or the pseudogene TRBV3-2); D is possibly TRBD1 (5 bases). The germline V gene has CDR1 LGHDT and CDR2 YNNKEL (reference sequence). V lost 0 bases, J lost 7 bases, and 7 bases lay in between. CDR3 length equals 13 residues. The CDR3 is CASSQDAGQPQHF. CDR3 DNA sequence: TGTGCCAGCAGCCAAGACGCAGGGCAGCCCCAGCATTTT.

This sequence joins TRBV6-5 and TRBJ2-7; maybe TRBD2 (5 bases). The germline V and J ends were trimmed by 6 bases and 3 bases, with 12 bases remaining between them. The length of the CDR3 is 13 residues. Germline V CDR1 and CDR2: MNHEY, SVGAGI. The CDR3 DNA reads TGTGCCAGCAGCCGGACTGCTGGCTACGAGCAGTACTTC. This sequence encodes CASSRTAGYEQYF.